This TCR beta chain was recovered during a study of T cell changes during pregnancy in multiple sclerosis. TCRdb's copy holds only in-frame clones and misses some; the assay was immunoSEQ multiplex PCR. The sample comprises approximately 60,000 clones, approximately 92% of which are singletons, and around 2.8% rests with the top ten. The TCR comes from a female donor in good health, enrolled as a control in a pregnancy study. This specimen was peripheral blood, taken in the second trimester of pregnancy.

CDR3 DNA: TGTGCCAGTGAGCGGGGGGGTGCGGATACGCAGTATTTT. It codes for CASERGGADTQYF. The chain is built from TRBV2 and TRBJ2-3; 10 nucleotides match TRBD2. Losses at the gene ends were 9 bases for V and 6 bases for J; bases not matched to a gene: 6. The germline V gene encodes CDR1 SNHLY and CDR2 FYNNEI. The CDR3 loop spans 13 amino acids.